This passage covers 9 T cell receptor beta chains from one sample sequenced in a study of shared clonotypes between healthy human individuals. Data came from immunoSEQ multiplex PCR; TCRdb stores just in-frame clones and leaves some out. The sample has under 1,900,000 clones, approximately 98.5% seen once; the top ten hold approximately 0.4%. Sequenced material: naive CD4+ T cells sorted from blood. Described subset: CD45RA+ positively selected. Source of these receptors: a man aged 25 to 40 in good health.

The gene calls are TRBV7-8 and TRBJ1-2, with 9 bases matching TRBD1. V shed 5 bases and J 6 bases; nucleotides not matched to a gene: 10. Germline V gene sequence: CDR1 SGHVS, CDR2 FQNEAQ. The CDR3 is 15 residues long. The chain's CDR3 is CASSNRGDRVDGYTF. In nucleotides, the CDR3 is TGTGCCAGCAGCAACCGGGGGGACAGGGTGGATGGCTACACCTTC.

This rearrangement joins TRBV9 to TRBJ2-7; TRBD2 aligns across 8 bases. Germline values: CDR1 SGDLS, CDR2 YYNGEE. The V gene end was trimmed by 8 bases and the J gene end by 2 bases; junction bases not matched to a gene: 9. The CDR3 spans 14 residues. CDR3 amino acids: CASSAGVGPYEQYF. The CDR3 region has the DNA TGTGCCAGTTCAGCGGGAGTCGGGCCCTACGAGCAGTACTTC. Combining the CDR3 with reference TRBV9 and TRBJ2-7 gives the whole variable domain DSGVTQTPKHLITATGQRVTLRCSPRSGDLSVYWYQQSLDQGLQFLIQYYNGEERAKGNILERFSAQQFPDLHSELNLSSLELGDSALYFCASSAGVGPYEQYFGPGTRLTVT.

The rearrangement links TRBV6-5 to TRBJ2-7; TRBD1 aligns across 7 bases. CDR1 and CDR2 (germline): MNHEY, SVGAGI. The CDR3 is 13 residues long. Trimming removed 0 bases from V and 12 bases from J; junction bases left unmatched: 8. DNA of the CDR3: TGTGCCAGCAGTTACTCGAGACAGGGCGCTTTGTACTTC. Protein sequence: CASSYSRQGALYF.

The V call is TRBV18, the J call TRBJ2-7; the match to TRBD2 covers 10 bases. Germline lookup yields CDR1 KGHSH and CDR2 LQKENI. The CDR3 is made up of 16 amino acids. The V and J ends lost 1 base and 5 bases, in that order; junction bases with no gene match: 8. The CDR3 nucleotides read TGTGCCAGCTCACCACTCCCTAGCGGGAGTCGGAACGAGCAGTACTTC. Protein sequence: CASSPLPSGSRNEQYF.

V is TRBV27 and J is TRBJ1-4, with unresolved D. The ends were cut back, 4 bases at V and 4 bases at J, with 10 bases in the middle. Per germline, CDR1 MNHEY and CDR2 SMNVEV (reference sequence). The CDR3 covers 14 residues. The CDR3 loop is CASSSTAYNEKLFF. For the CDR3, the DNA is TGTGCCAGCAGTTCTACAGCCTATAATGAAAAACTGTTTTTT.

As regards this clone: Other DNA sequences in the sample encode the same CDR3. This chain uses TRBV5-1 with TRBJ2-2; D is perhaps TRBD2 (6 bases). V lost 0 bases, J lost 7 bases, and 7 bases lay in between. CDR3 size: 13 residues. Germline CDR1 reads SGHRS; CDR2 reads YFSETQ. In DNA, the CDR3 is TGCGCCAGCAGCTTGGCGGGAGTCGGGGAGCTGTTTTTT. Its protein product is CASSLAGVGELFF.

The rearrangement joins TRBV4-3 to TRBJ2-2; maybe TRBD2 (6 bases). Germline CDR1 and CDR2: LGHNA and YSLEER. The CDR3 totals 17 residues. Trimming took 5 bases from V and 0 from J, leaving 16 bases between them. CDR3 nucleotide sequence: TGCGCCAGCAGCGACCTGACTCGGGGGACGAACACCGGGGAGCTGTTTTTT. It is translated as CASSDLTRGTNTGELFF.

The chain has TRBV28 and TRBJ2-7; D ambiguous. Germline lookup yields CDR1 MDHEN and CDR2 SYDVKM. The germline V and J ends were trimmed by 4 bases and 3 bases, with 10 bases remaining between them. The CDR3 length is 13 residues. The CDR3 loop reads CASSSFTDYEQYF. The CDR3 region has the DNA TGTGCCAGCAGTTCATTTACCGACTACGAGCAGTACTTC.

This clone was observed a single time. This rearrangement joins TRBV2 to TRBJ2-7; D remains ambiguous. The germline V and J ends were trimmed by 6 bases and 4 bases, with 10 bases remaining between them. The germline gives CDR1 SNHLY, CDR2 FYNNEI. The CDR3 is made up of 12 amino acids. This chain's CDR3 is CASSPEFYEQYF. CDR3 nucleotide sequence: TGTGCCAGCAGCCCGGAATTTTACGAGCAGTACTTC.